This TCR beta chain was identified in a study of a mutant IDH1 vaccine in newly diagnosed glioma. Study-level background: Those enrolled had earlier been treated with radiotherapy, temozolomide, or both, mostly both. Findings and limits, study-wide: It was about 95% of patients that developed vaccine-induced immune responses. Top peripheral T cell clonotype shifts appeared unrelated to pseudoprogression.

CDR1 and CDR2 from the germline V gene are SGDLS and YYNGEE. Trimming cost V 4 bases and J 6 bases; bases outside gene matches: 6. The CDR3 length is 14 residues. Comments on this clone: Its antigen is unidentified.

Data came from immunoSEQ multiplex PCR; TCRdb stores just in-frame clones and leaves some out. The table lists about 16,000 clones, 80% of them singletons, with less than 12% in the top ten. Time point in this sample: baseline, week 1 (first vaccination visit). The sample's treatment: pre-vaccination baseline after standard-of-care therapy. The TCR sequence derives from a man aged 35 to 55 with glioma. Sequenced here: PBMCs, sampled from a glioma patient treated with radiotherapy, temozolomide or both. The rearrangement links TRBV9 to TRBJ2-2, with 7 bases matching TRBD1. The CDR3 DNA sequence: TGTGCCAGCAGCAGCCAGGGGGTGTCCGGGGAGCTGTTTTTT. Its translation: CASSSQGVSGELFF.